These 9 T cell receptor beta chains share one sample of origin, sequenced in a study of cytomegalovirus exposure and HLA in healthy donors. Clones were read by immunoSEQ multiplex PCR, and TCRdb kept only the in-frame ones, dropping some. The sample yields 100,000 to 130,000 clones, approximately 94% seen once. Sequencing was carried out using PBMCs. These receptors were taken from a woman aged 18-29 years in good health and CMV-seronegative.

The chain carries TRBV5-8 and TRBJ1-6, with 11 bases lining up with TRBD1. The CDR3 extends over 15 amino acids. Germline CDR1 reads SGHTS; CDR2 reads YDEGEE. J was trimmed by 9 bases and V by 4 bases; bases with no gene match: 6. CDR3 DNA sequence: TGTGCCAGCAGCCGGCCCGGACAGGGGGCTTCACCCCTCCACTTT. This codes for CASSRPGQGASPLHF.

This clone appeared once. V is TRBV28 and J is TRBJ2-1; 13 nucleotides line up with TRBD2. The CDR3 sequence is 18 residues long. Trimming cost V 1 base and J 6 bases; bases outside gene matches: 9. Germline loops: CDR1 MDHEN, CDR2 SYDVKM. The CDR3 bases are TGTGCCAGCAGTTTATTAACTAGCGGGGGGGTCTTAGTCAATGAGCAGTTCTTC. Translated: CASSLLTSGGVLVNEQFF.

The CDR3 region is CASSQGQGDGYTF. Written as DNA, the CDR3 is TGTGCCAGCAGCCAAGGACAGGGGGATGGCTACACCTTC. This sequence joins TRBV4-2 and TRBJ1-2; 9 bases agree with TRBD1. With V trimmed by 1 base and J by 6 bases, 0 bases remained unmatched. Looked up from germline, CDR1 is LGHNA and CDR2 is YNFKEQ. The CDR3 length is 13 residues.

V and J are TRBV5-1 and TRBJ2-5; D call uncertain. Trimming removed 5 bases at V and 2 bases at J, with 10 bases between. The CDR3 runs to 13 residues. From germline, CDR1 is SGHRS and CDR2 YFSETQ. CDR3 residues: CASSQEIQETQYF. The CDR3 region has the DNA TGCGCCAGCAGTCAGGAAATACAAGAGACCCAGTACTTC.

The rearrangement joins TRBV7-8 to TRBJ1-6; TRBD1 aligns across 11 bases. V dropped 1 base and J dropped 6; count of bases not matched to a gene: 11. The germline gives CDR1 SGHVS, CDR2 FQNEAQ. CDR3 length: 19 residues. The CDR3 bases are TGTGCCAGCAGCTTAGGGTACCTCAGGACAGGGGGCACTAATTCACCCCTCCACTTT. Amino acid sequence: CASSLGYLRTGGTNSPLHF.

This clone was counted once. The V call is TRBV27, the J call TRBJ2-3, with 8 bases fitting TRBD2. Looked up from germline, CDR1 is MNHEY and CDR2 is SMNVEV (reference sequence). This CDR3 comprises 15 residues. V gave up 0 bases and J gave up 2 bases; unmatched junction bases: 1. This CDR3 reads CASSLSLADTDTQYF. The DNA for the CDR3 is TGTGCCAGCAGTTTATCACTAGCGGACACAGATACGCAGTATTTT.

This clone has only one observation. The rearrangement links TRBV15 to TRBJ2-1; D is unclear. CDR3 size: 12 residues. V was trimmed by 0 bases and J by 9 bases, leaving 6 bases between them. Per the germline V gene, CDR1 is LNHNV and CDR2 is YYDKDF (reference sequence). As DNA, the CDR3 is TGTGCCACCAGCAGAGAGAGGTCTGAGCAGTTCTTC. It codes for CATSRERSEQFF.

The chain recombines TRBV4-2 with TRBJ2-1; D is perhaps TRBD2 (6 bases). The CDR3 has 19 residues. Germline V gene sequence: CDR1 LGHNA, CDR2 YNFKEQ. The germline V and J ends were trimmed by 2 bases and 0 bases, with 20 bases remaining between them. The CDR3 nucleotides are TGTGCCAGCAGCCAACCACCCGGGGCACTAGCTCGCTCCTACAATGAGCAGTTCTTC. Its protein is CASSQPPGALARSYNEQFF.

The gene calls are TRBV7-9 and TRBJ1-2; unclear D gene. The V gene lost 7 bases and the J gene lost 0 bases, with 9 bases spanning the gap. The CDR3 is made up of 13 amino acids. Germline loops: CDR1 SEHNR, CDR2 FQNEAQ (reference sequence). The CDR3 is CASNIEANYGYTF. In nucleotides, the CDR3 is TGTGCCAGCAACATAGAGGCTAACTATGGCTACACCTTC. Filled out from reference TRBV7-9 and TRBJ1-2, the complete variable domain reads DTGVSQNPRHKITKRGQNVTFRCDPISEHNRLYWYRQTLGQGPEFLTYFQNEAQLEKSRLLSDRFSAERPKGSFSTLEIQRTEQGDSAMYLCASNIEANYGYTFGSGTRLTVV.